Shown below are 25 T cell receptor beta chains from a single sample sequenced in a study of blood T cell repertoires in COVID-19. Here immunoSEQ multiplex PCR was the method, and the copy in TCRdb shows in-frame clones only, minus some. Of 60,000 to 65,000 clones in the sample, more than 70% are singletons; the top ten hold around 16%. Sample: peripheral blood. Receptors originate from a man in his 60s with COVID-19, enrolled during active disease.

The chain joins TRBV7-2 to TRBJ2-5, with D possibly TRBD1 on 5 matching bases. This CDR3 has 16 amino acids. CDR1 is SGHTA, CDR2 FQGNSA, per germline. V lost 1 base, J lost 4 bases, and 16 bases lay in between. This CDR3 is CASSLGTDIKIETQYF. The CDR3 region has the DNA TGTGCCAGCAGCTTAGGGACGGACATAAAGATAGAGACCCAGTACTTC.

The chain couples TRBV6-5 to TRBJ1-2; D gene unclear. V lost 2 bases to trimming and J lost 6 bases, with 19 bases between them. The CDR3 consists of 16 residues. Germline lookup yields CDR1 MNHEY and CDR2 SVGAGI. The CDR3 region is CASSYESGIQTNGYTF. The CDR3 DNA follows: TGTGCCAGCAGTTACGAGTCCGGGATTCAAACAAATGGCTACACCTTC.

This chain joins TRBV4-1 and TRBJ2-1; 7 nucleotides match TRBD2. The junction had 4 bases not matched to a gene; V was cut back by 2 bases and J by 0 bases. Germline V lookup: CDR1 MGHRA, CDR2 YSYEKL. The CDR3 runs to 16 residues. In DNA form, the CDR3 reads TGCGCCAGCAGCCAACTGCGGGGGAGCTCCTACAATGAGCAGTTCTTC. This sequence encodes CASSQLRGSSYNEQFF.

The chain uses TRBV2 and TRBJ2-2, with TRBD1 matching over 8 bases. After removal of 8 bases from V and 5 bases from J, the junction contained 7 bases not matched to a gene. CDR1 is SNHLY, CDR2 FYNNEI, per germline. This CDR3 region has 14 residues. CDR3 DNA: TGTGCCAGCCGTTCGGACAGGGTAACCGGGGAGCTGTTTTTT. Amino acid sequence: CASRSDRVTGELFF.

The chain links TRBV24-1 to TRBJ1-1, with D uncertain. The CDR3 has 13 residues. Trimming took off 3 bases at V and 7 bases at J, with 11 bases between the two ends. From germline, CDR1 is KGHDR and CDR2 SFDVKD. CDR3 coding DNA: TGTGCCACCAGTGATCCGAGGGTTTTTGAAGCTTTCTTT. Translated, it gives CATSDPRVFEAFF.

This clone was detected once. This chain joins TRBV9 and TRBJ2-3, with 10 bases aligning to TRBD2. The J segment lost 0 bases and the V segment lost 6 bases, leaving 1 base of the junction unmatched. The germline V gene encodes CDR1 SGDLS and CDR2 YYNGEE. There are 14 residues in the CDR3. The CDR3, as DNA: TGTGCCAGCAATAGCGGGAGGAGCACAGATACGCAGTATTTT. Amino acid sequence: CASNSGRSTDTQYF.

This chain uses TRBV28 with TRBJ2-1, with 9 bases that match TRBD2. The germline V gene has CDR1 MDHEN and CDR2 SYDVKM. There are 10 residues in the CDR3. The CDR3 loop reads CGAGGNEQFF. DNA of the CDR3: TGTGGAGCGGGGGGCAATGAGCAGTTCTTC.

This chain links TRBV6-1 with TRBJ1-2; D uncertain. V was pared by 2 bases and J by 1 base, with 8 bases between. The CDR3 loop spans 14 amino acids. Germline CDR1 reads MNHNS; CDR2 reads SASEGT. The CDR3 here is CASSELQDNYGYTF. DNA for the CDR3: TGTGCCAGCAGTGAATTGCAGGATAACTATGGCTACACCTTC.

Judged by abundance, this clone is medium-sized. The chain employs TRBV7-9 and TRBJ2-7; no clear D. Per germline, CDR1 SEHNR and CDR2 FQNEAQ (reference sequence). Trimming stripped 5 bases from V and 0 bases from J, with 20 bases between. The CDR3 runs 17 residues. CDR3 region: CASSPSPGVADSYEQYF. Here the CDR3 DNA reads TGTGCCAGCAGCCCCTCCCCCGGTGTCGCGGACTCCTACGAGCAGTACTTC.

The chain combines TRBV30 with TRBJ1-2; a possible D gene is TRBD1 (5 bases). V was pared by 2 bases and J by 1 base, with 11 bases between. Germline CDR1 reads GTSNPN; CDR2 reads SVGIG (reference sequence). This CDR3 contains 14 residues. The CDR3 region has the DNA TGTGCCTGGAGTCAATACAGGATTAACTATGGCTACACCTTC. It encodes CAWSQYRINYGYTF. Supplemented by reference TRBV30 and TRBJ1-2, the full variable domain reads SQTIHQWPATLVQPVGSPLSLECTVEGTSNPNLYWYRQAAGRGLQLLFYSVGIGQISSEVPQNLSASRPQDRQFILSSKKLLLSDSGFYLCAWSQYRINYGYTFGSGTRLTVV.

The chain has TRBV7-6 and TRBJ2-7, with D unresolved. The CDR3 totals 13 residues. Germline V gene sequence: CDR1 SGHVS, CDR2 FNYEAQ. V lost 6 bases, J lost 3 bases, and 12 bases lay in between. In DNA, the CDR3 is TGTGCCAGCAGACCAGCTTCGGGCTACGAGCAGTACTTC. This translates into CASRPASGYEQYF.

The V call is TRBV28, the J call TRBJ2-5; TRBD1 matches 7 bases. CDR3 length: 13 amino acids. CDR1 is MDHEN, CDR2 SYDVKM, per germline. Trimming at V came to 8 bases and at J to 3 bases, leaving 6 bases not matched to a gene. CDR3 bases: TGTGCCAGCTGCAGGGACAGAGAAGAGACCCAGTACTTC. This gives the protein CASCRDREETQYF.

The chain combines TRBV11-2 with TRBJ1-2, with a tentative D call TRBD1 (6 bases). The germline V and J ends were trimmed by 2 bases and 13 bases, with 14 bases remaining between them. Germline CDR1 is SGHAT and CDR2 is FQNNGV. This CDR3 region has 12 residues. CDR3 sequence reads: CASSLPQGKVTF. CDR3 nucleotides: TGTGCCAGCAGCTTACCACAGGGTAAAGTCACCTTC. The whole variable domain, remainder taken from reference TRBV11-2 and TRBJ1-2, is EAGVAQSPRYKIIEKRQSVAFWCNPISGHATLYWYQQILGQGPKLLIQFQNNGVVDDSQLPKDRFSAERLKGVDSTLKIQPAKLEDSAVYLCASSLPQGKVTFGSGTRLTVV.

This chain connects TRBV12-2 to TRBJ2-3; the table's D gene call, TRBD2, was not cross checked with the DNA. TRBV12-2 is recorded as a pseudogene. The CDR3 extends over 17 amino acids. The CDR3 here is CASRPRLAGGPTDTQYF. The DNA of the CDR3 is TGTGCAAGTCGCCCGAGACTAGCGGGAGGGCCTACAGATACGCAGTATTTT.

This clone has only a few counts. The chain carries TRBV6-5 and TRBJ1-6; D might be TRBD1 (5 bases). Germline CDR1 and CDR2: MNHEY and SVGAGI. The CDR3 covers 13 residues. V was clipped by 1 base and J by 8 bases, with 6 bases between them. CDR3 in amino acids: CASSYLGDSPLHF. The DNA for the CDR3 is TGTGCCAGCAGTTACTTAGGGGATTCACCCCTCCACTTT.

The count of this clone is one. The V call is TRBV2, the J call TRBJ2-6, with a tentative D call TRBD1 (6 bases). Per the germline V gene, CDR1 is SNHLY and CDR2 is FYNNEI. Deletions cut 7 bases from V and 2 bases from J, with 18 bases between. This CDR3 region has 17 residues. CDR3 sequence: CASTPTGAPAGANVLTF. CDR3 coding DNA: TGTGCCAGCACCCCGACAGGCGCCCCCGCTGGGGCCAACGTCCTGACTTTC.

The chain links TRBV28 to TRBJ1-4, with D uncertain. Germline V gives CDR1 MDHEN, CDR2 SYDVKM. The CDR3 is made up of 13 amino acids. Trimming took off 5 bases at V and 5 bases at J, with 9 bases between the two ends. DNA for the CDR3: TGTGCCAGCAGTAAAACGGGAAATGAAAAACTGTTTTTT. Its translation: CASSKTGNEKLFF.

V is TRBV6-5 and J is TRBJ2-2; possible D gene TRBD1, 6 bases. Germline assignment: CDR1 MNHEY and CDR2 SVGAGI. With 6 bases removed from V and 1 base from J, the gap between germline ends came to 6 bases. The CDR3 extends over 13 amino acids. The CDR3 is CASRDRNTGELFF. The CDR3 DNA reads TGTGCCAGCAGGGACAGGAACACCGGGGAGCTGTTTTTT.

This clone was counted a few times. The rearrangement links TRBV16 to TRBJ2-3; TRBD2 matches 7 bases. This CDR3 is 16 amino acids long. V lost 2 bases to trimming and J lost 4 bases; unmatched junction nucleotides: 9. Germline V gives CDR1 KGHSY, CDR2 FQNENV. The CDR3 sequence is CASSQVGASGADTQYF. In DNA form, the CDR3 reads TGTGCCAGCAGCCAAGTGGGAGCTAGCGGCGCAGATACGCAGTATTTT.

This chain joins TRBV29-1 and TRBJ2-5, with D perhaps matching TRBD2 (6 bases). This CDR3 spans 14 amino acids. Trimming took 3 bases from V and 4 from J, leaving 15 bases between them. Germline V gives CDR1 SQVTM, CDR2 ANQGSEA. The CDR3 region is CSVEGGGTLETQYF. The CDR3 nucleotides read TGCAGCGTTGAGGGCGGCGGGACCTTAGAGACCCAGTACTTC.

The chain uses TRBV7-6 and TRBJ2-1; 9 bases agree with TRBD2. The CDR3 sequence is 16 residues long. J gave up 7 bases and V 5 bases, and 12 bases lay outside the gene matches. Germline assignment: CDR1 SGHVS and CDR2 FNYEAQ. This chain's CDR3 is CASSQGWNSGRNEQFF. The CDR3 nucleotides are TGTGCCAGCAGCCAGGGGTGGAATAGCGGGAGAAATGAGCAGTTCTTC.

CDR3 loop: CASSRGQGTTGEKLFF. The CDR3 DNA sequence: TGTGCCAGCTCACGAGGACAGGGGACGACTGGAGAAAAACTGTTTTTT. The chain is built from TRBV18 and TRBJ1-4, with TRBD1 matching over 9 bases. The CDR3 contains 16 residues. Germline V gene sequence: CDR1 KGHSH, CDR2 LQKENI. V trimming: 4 bases; J trimming: 8 bases; junction bases outside the gene matches: 11. The full variable domain, in which reference TRBV18 and TRBJ1-4 provide the parts outside the CDR3, is NAGVMQNPRHLVRRRGQEARLRCSPMKGHSHVYWYRQLPEEGLKFMVYLQKENIIDESGMPKERFSAEFPKEGPSILRIQQVVRGDSAAYFCASSRGQGTTGEKLFFGSGTQLSVL.

The chain couples TRBV12-3 or TRBV12-4 to TRBJ2-3, with D possibly being TRBD2 (6 bases). CDR3 length equals 13 residues. V lost 3 bases and J 3 bases, leaving 7 bases between the germline ends. The CDR3 nucleotides are TGTGCCAGCAGTTTGGAGGGTACAGATACGCAGTATTTT. Protein product: CASSLEGTDTQYF.

This CDR3 reads CASTRPGGTEAFF. CDR3 coding DNA: TGTGCCAGCACCCGTCCGGGGGGCACTGAAGCTTTCTTT. The chain couples TRBV5-4 to TRBJ1-1, with TRBD1 as a possible D gene (5 bases). CDR1 SGHNT and CDR2 YYREEE come from the germline V gene (reference sequence). V was clipped by 6 bases and J by 4 bases, with 13 bases between them. The length of the CDR3 is 13 residues.

This chain joins TRBV7-3 and TRBJ1-6, with 7 bases that match TRBD1. The V gene's germline CDR1 is SGHTA and CDR2 FQGTGA. Trimming took 1 base from V and 6 from J; bases not matched to a gene: 6. This CDR3 is built from 16 residues. In DNA, the CDR3 is TGTGCCAGCAGCTTAAACCCGAGACAGGGTAATTCACCCCTCCACTTT. It codes for CASSLNPRQGNSPLHF.